The present TCR beta chain was sequenced within a study of CD8 T cells in ankylosing spondylitis. Via MiXCR, TCRdb re-called the 5' RACE reads, giving one row per CDR3 protein. Altogether 250,000 to 300,000 distinct CDR3 sequences are present, around 18% being singletons, with the ten largest covering roughly 8%. The germline V and J ends were trimmed by 5 bases and 7 bases, with 14 bases remaining between them. The germline V gene encodes CDR1 MGHRA and CDR2 YSYEKL. The CDR3 has 14 residues. Sequenced sample: blood, either unsorted or a sorted T cell fraction (not recorded which). The TCR comes from a male donor with ankylosing spondylitis or in good health (not recorded which). The rearrangement uses TRBV4-1 and TRBJ2-2, with a weak D call TRBD1 (7 bases). The CDR3 loop is CASSGRQGGGELFF. CDR3 sequence (DNA): TGCGCCAGCAGCGGCCGGCAGGGGGGCGGGGAGCTGTTTTTT.